This T cell receptor beta chain was captured in a study of OX40 agonist ivuxolimab in advanced cancers. A note on the overall study: Ivuxolimab was an agonistic, fully human IgG2 monoclonal antibody directed against OX40 (CD134), a costimulatory receptor. Intravenous ivuxolimab was administered to patients every 2 weeks at six dose levels: 0.01, 0.1, 0.3, 1.5, 3 and 10 mg/kg. Among the 50 to 55 dose-escalation patients, around 19 had hepatocellular carcinoma, approximately 15 melanoma, 9 renal cell carcinoma and 9 head and neck cancer. In the dose-escalation cohort, more than 80% of patients were male, and the mean age was 60 years with a range of about 20 to 90. Prior anti-PD-1, anti-PD-L1 or anti-CTLA-4 therapy was permitted, and checkpoint inhibitors had been received by less than 45% of dose-escalation patients. Partial responses occurred in three dose-escalation patients, of whom one had hepatocellular carcinoma and two had cutaneous melanoma. The point of sequencing TCRbeta in the periphery was to test whether ivuxolimab changed TCR sequence diversity and drove clonal T-cell expansion. The paper covers the monotherapy dose-escalation part of the phase I ivuxolimab trial, which included N ≈ 57 patients. What the study reported, not specific to this receptor: In partial responders in the 0.1-3.0 mg/kg groups, normalized peripheral clonal expansion was found to be among the lowest, especially among CD8+ T cells. Antigen specificity was not determined for the clonally expanded peripheral T cells. Low levels of normalized T-cell clonal expansion were also seen in some patients who did not respond. Clonal expansion of both CD4+ and CD8+ blood T cells was observed from baseline to week 6 at doses 0.1 to 3.0 mg/kg. After ivuxolimab, more expanded clones were found on average in CD8+ T cells than in CD4+ T cells.

To sequence the TCRbeta CDR3 region, genomic DNA was isolated from the sorted cells. TCRbeta CDR3 regions were sequenced using the immunoSEQ Assay. Imported from immuneACCESS, the table was reduced by TCRdb to in-frame sequences with V and J called. These copies leave out some clones; in studies compared against another copy, an unresolved V gene accounts for under half, and the cause of the remainder is not known. Present in this sample are fewer than 90,000 clones, roughly 88% of which were seen just once. The ten largest clones represent 0.76% of the sample. With respect to this clone: The clone's antigen remains unknown. The sample holds no much larger clone one base away, and base qualities are not on file.

The trial excluded patients who had a history of autoimmune disease or were on systemic immunosuppression. In every dose cohort, peripheral blood was drawn for TCR sequencing at baseline, cycle 4 day 1, and cycle 7 day 1. Samples came from an open-label, multicenter, first-in-human phase I dose-escalation trial of ivuxolimab. The trial enrolled adults with locally advanced or metastatic head and neck squamous cell, hepatocellular, melanoma or renal cell carcinoma. Before TCR sequencing, CD4+ and CD8+ T cells were separately sorted from peripheral blood. The CDR3 runs 13 residues from the cysteine to the phenylalanine. Just the 39-base CDR3 DNA is kept, in frame starting at base 1. The germline V and J ends show losses of 10 bases and 5 bases respectively, and no gene match explains 3 bases of the junction. Looking up the germline V gene yields CDR1 MNHEY and CDR2 SVGAGI.

The V and J segments used are TRBV6-5 and TRBJ2-3; the central 13 bases match TRBD2. The sample was CD4+ or CD8+ T cells sorted from blood, taken in a trial of the OX40 agonist ivuxolimab. This receptor was obtained from an adult with an advanced solid tumor such as melanoma, head and neck, liver or kidney cancer. The encoded CDR3 is CATRTSGRDTQYF. The DNA sequence is TGTGCCACCCGGACTAGCGGGAGAGATACGCAGTATTTT.